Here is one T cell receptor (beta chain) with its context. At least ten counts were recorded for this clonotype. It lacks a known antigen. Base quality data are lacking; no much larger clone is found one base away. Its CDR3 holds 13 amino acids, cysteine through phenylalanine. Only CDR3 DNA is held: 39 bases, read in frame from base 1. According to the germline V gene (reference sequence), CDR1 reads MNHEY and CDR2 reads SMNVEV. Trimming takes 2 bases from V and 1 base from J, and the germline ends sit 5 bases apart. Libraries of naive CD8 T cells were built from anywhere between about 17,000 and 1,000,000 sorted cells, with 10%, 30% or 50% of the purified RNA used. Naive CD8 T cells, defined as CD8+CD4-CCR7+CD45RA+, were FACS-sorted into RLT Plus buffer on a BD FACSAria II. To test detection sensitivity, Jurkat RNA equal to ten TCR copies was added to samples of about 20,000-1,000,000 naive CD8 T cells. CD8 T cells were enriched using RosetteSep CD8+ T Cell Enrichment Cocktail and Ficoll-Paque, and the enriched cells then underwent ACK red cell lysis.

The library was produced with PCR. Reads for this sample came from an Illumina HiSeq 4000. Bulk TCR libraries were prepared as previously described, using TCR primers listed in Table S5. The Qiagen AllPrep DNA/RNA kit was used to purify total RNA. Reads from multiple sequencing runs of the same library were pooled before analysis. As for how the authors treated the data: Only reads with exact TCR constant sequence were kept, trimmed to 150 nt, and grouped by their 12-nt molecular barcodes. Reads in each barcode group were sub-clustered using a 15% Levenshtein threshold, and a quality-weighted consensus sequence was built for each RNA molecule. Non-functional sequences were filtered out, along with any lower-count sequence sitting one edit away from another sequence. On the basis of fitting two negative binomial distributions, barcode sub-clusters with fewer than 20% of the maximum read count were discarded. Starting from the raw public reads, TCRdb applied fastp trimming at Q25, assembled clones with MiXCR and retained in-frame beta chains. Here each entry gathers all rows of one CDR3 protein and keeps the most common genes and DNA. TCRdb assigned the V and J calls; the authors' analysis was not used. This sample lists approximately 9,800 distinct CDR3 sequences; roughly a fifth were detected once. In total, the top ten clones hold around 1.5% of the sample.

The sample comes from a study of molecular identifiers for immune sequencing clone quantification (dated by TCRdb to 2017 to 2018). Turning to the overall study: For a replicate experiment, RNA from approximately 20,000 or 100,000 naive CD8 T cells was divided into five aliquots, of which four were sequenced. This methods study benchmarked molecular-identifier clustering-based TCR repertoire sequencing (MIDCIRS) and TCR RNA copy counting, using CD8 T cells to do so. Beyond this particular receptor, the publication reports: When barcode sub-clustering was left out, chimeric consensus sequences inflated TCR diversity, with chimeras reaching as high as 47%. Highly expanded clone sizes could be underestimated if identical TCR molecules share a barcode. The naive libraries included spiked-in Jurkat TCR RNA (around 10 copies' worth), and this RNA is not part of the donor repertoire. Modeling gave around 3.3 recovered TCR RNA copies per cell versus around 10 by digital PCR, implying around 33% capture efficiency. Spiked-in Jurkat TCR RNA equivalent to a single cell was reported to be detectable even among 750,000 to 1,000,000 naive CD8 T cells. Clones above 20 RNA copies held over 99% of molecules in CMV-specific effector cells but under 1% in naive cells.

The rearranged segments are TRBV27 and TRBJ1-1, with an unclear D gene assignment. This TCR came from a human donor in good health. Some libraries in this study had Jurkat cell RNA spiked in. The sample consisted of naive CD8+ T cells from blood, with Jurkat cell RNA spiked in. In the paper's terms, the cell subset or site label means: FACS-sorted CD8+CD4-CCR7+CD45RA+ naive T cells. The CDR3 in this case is CASSLLGNTEAFF. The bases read TGTGCCAGCAGTTTACTGGGGAACACTGAAGCTTTCTTT.